This passage covers 32 T cell receptor beta chains from one sample sequenced in a study of shared clonotypes between healthy human individuals. Sequenced by immunoSEQ multiplex PCR; TCRdb stores in-frame clones only, minus some. The sample includes a few million clones, 85% to 95% of them seen just once. Sequenced sample: naive CD4+ T cells from PBMCs. Subset noted: CD45RA+ positively selected. All receptors come from a man aged 18 to 29 in good health. Some clones in this sample may be carry-over from other donors' samples.

CDR3 protein: CASSPRLAGSYNEQFF. CDR3 coding DNA: TGTGCCAGCAGCCCCCGACTAGCGGGTTCCTACAATGAGCAGTTCTTC. This chain links TRBV9 with TRBJ2-1; 10 bases are a match to TRBD2. V trimming: 4 bases; J trimming: 1 base; junction bases outside the gene matches: 5. The CDR3 contains 16 residues. Germline V CDR1 and CDR2: SGDLS, YYNGEE.

The chain recombines TRBV5-1 with TRBJ2-7; 9 nucleotides agree with TRBD1. V lost 5 bases to trimming and J lost 7 bases; unmatched junction nucleotides: 16. Germline V CDR1 and CDR2: SGHRS, YFSETQ. The CDR3 sequence is 16 residues long. CDR3 bases: TGCGCCAGCAGTCCCCTCGTCGGGACAGGGAGAGGAGAGCAGTACTTC. Translated, it gives CASSPLVGTGRGEQYF.

The chain recombines TRBV9 with TRBJ2-7; 9 nucleotides align to TRBD2. J lost 6 bases, V lost 3 bases, and 16 bases had no gene match. Germline-derived CDR1 and CDR2 are SGDLS and YYNGEE. The CDR3 has 17 amino acids. CDR3 in amino acids: CASSAQPLAGKAGEQYF. In DNA, the CDR3 is TGTGCCAGCAGCGCCCAGCCTCTAGCGGGAAAAGCAGGCGAGCAGTACTTC.

The chain combines TRBV7-9 with TRBJ2-7, with TRBD1 matching over 7 bases. Trimming removed 8 bases from V and 0 bases from J; junction bases left unmatched: 10. CDR1 and CDR2 from the germline V gene are SEHNR and FQNEAQ (reference sequence). The CDR3 is made up of 15 amino acids. DNA for the CDR3: TGTGCCAGCCAAAGGTGGGGACAGAGCTCCTACGAGCAGTACTTC. Its protein is CASQRWGQSSYEQYF.

The V call is TRBV5-1, the J call TRBJ1-1; a possible D gene is TRBD1 (6 bases). V was shortened by 2 bases and J by 2 bases, with 16 bases between the two germline ends. Germline CDR1 is SGHRS and CDR2 is YFSETQ. The CDR3 has 16 amino acids. The CDR3: CASSFSSGAGNTEAFF. The CDR3 bases are TGCGCCAGCAGCTTTTCCTCAGGGGCTGGAAACACTGAAGCTTTCTTT.

The gene calls are TRBV28 and TRBJ1-5, with no clear D. CDR1 is MDHEN, CDR2 SYDVKM, per germline. This CDR3 has 15 amino acids. The V and J ends lost 3 bases and 2 bases respectively, with 11 bases between them. The CDR3 here is CASSFPWQGNQPQHF. In DNA form, the CDR3 reads TGTGCCAGCAGTTTTCCGTGGCAAGGCAATCAGCCCCAGCATTTT. Drawing the rest from reference TRBV28 and TRBJ1-5, the complete variable domain is DVKVTQSSRYLVKRTGEKVFLECVQDMDHENMFWYRQDPGLGLRLIYFSYDVKMKEKGDIPEGYSVSREKKERFSLILESASTNQTSMYLCASSFPWQGNQPQHFGDGTRLSIL.

The chain employs TRBV28 and TRBJ2-3; D may be TRBD1 or TRBD2 (6 bases each). This CDR3 has 16 amino acids. Trimming shortened V by 5 bases and J by 0 bases, and 15 bases separated the two germline ends. Germline lookup yields CDR1 MDHEN and CDR2 SYDVKM. CDR3 nucleotide sequence: TGTGCCAGCAGTGGACTCGGGGGCCATAGCACAGATACGCAGTATTTT. Amino acid sequence: CASSGLGGHSTDTQYF.

This chain connects TRBV2 to TRBJ2-2; TRBD1 or TRBD2 may be the D gene (5 bases each). The germline CDR1 and CDR2 sequences are SNHLY and FYNNEI. Trimming took off 5 bases at V and 0 bases at J, with 10 bases between the two ends. The CDR3 has 15 amino acids. The CDR3 is CASSSGTANTGELFF. CDR3 nucleotide sequence: TGTGCCAGCAGTTCCGGGACCGCGAACACCGGGGAGCTGTTTTTT.

The genes are TRBV6-1 and TRBJ2-2, with 9 bases matching TRBD2. Germline CDR1 reads MNHNS; CDR2 reads SASEGT. The CDR3 loop spans 17 amino acids. Trimming took 3 bases from V and 1 from J; bases not matched to a gene: 6. Here the CDR3 reads CASSEMGLAGNTGELFF. The CDR3 nucleotides read TGTGCCAGCAGTGAGATGGGACTAGCCGGGAACACCGGGGAGCTGTTTTTT.

The V and J genes are TRBV9 and TRBJ2-1, with 7 nucleotides matching TRBD1. The CDR3 covers 15 residues. V trimming: 4 bases; J trimming: 0 bases; junction bases outside the gene matches: 4. Per germline, CDR1 SGDLS and CDR2 YYNGEE. The CDR3 reads CASSKAGGSYNEQFF. In DNA form, the CDR3 reads TGTGCCAGCAGCAAAGCAGGGGGCTCCTACAATGAGCAGTTCTTC. Drawing the rest from reference TRBV9 and TRBJ2-1, the complete variable domain is DSGVTQTPKHLITATGQRVTLRCSPRSGDLSVYWYQQSLDQGLQFLIQYYNGEERAKGNILERFSAQQFPDLHSELNLSSLELGDSALYFCASSKAGGSYNEQFFGPGTRLTVL.

The chain is built from TRBV27 and TRBJ1-2; 7 bases map to TRBD1. The V segment lost 6 bases and the J segment 7 bases; nucleotides outside the gene matches: 8. Germline CDR1 MNHEY, CDR2 SMNVEV (reference sequence). The CDR3 has 13 residues. CDR3 in amino acids: CASRIQGSGGYTF. CDR3 in DNA: TGTGCCAGCAGGATACAGGGGAGCGGTGGCTACACCTTC.

This chain uses TRBV30 with TRBJ2-5; D may be TRBD1 (6 bases). The DNA end favors TRBJ2-7, so the J call may be wrong. Germline V CDR1 and CDR2: GTSNPN, SVGIG (reference sequence). This CDR3 contains 12 residues. DNA of the CDR3: TGTGCCTGGAGTGCAGGGGAGCACGAGCAGTACTTC. This encodes CAWSAGEHEQYF.

The rearrangement uses TRBV7-2 and TRBJ1-5; D not resolved. Germline V gene lookup returns CDR1 SGHTA and CDR2 FQGNSA. Trimming took off 2 bases at V and 2 bases at J, with 13 bases between the two ends. The CDR3 is made up of 16 amino acids. The CDR3: CASSLRAGRGNQPQHF. CDR3 bases: TGTGCCAGCAGCTTACGGGCGGGGAGGGGCAATCAGCCCCAGCATTTT. Drawing the rest from reference TRBV7-2 and TRBJ1-5, the complete variable domain is GAGVSQSPSNKVTEKGKDVELRCDPISGHTALYWYRQSLGQGLEFLIYFQGNSAPDKSGLPSDRFSAERTGGSVSTLTIQRTQQEDSAVYLCASSLRAGRGNQPQHFGDGTRLSIL.

V gene TRBV2 combines with J gene TRBJ1-2, with D tentatively TRBD1 (5 bases). Trimming removed 7 bases at V and 4 bases at J, with 16 bases between. The CDR3 is 14 amino acids. Germline V gene sequence: CDR1 SNHLY, CDR2 FYNNEI. CDR3: CASTTHAGPYGYTF. In nucleotides, the CDR3 is TGTGCCAGCACGACTCACGCGGGGCCCTATGGCTACACCTTC. Full variable domain (rest looked up from reference TRBV2 and TRBJ1-2): EPEVTQTPSHQVTQMGQEVILRCVPISNHLYFYWYRQILGQKVEFLVSFYNNEISEKSEIFDDQFSVERPDGSNFTLKIRSTKLEDSAMYFCASTTHAGPYGYTFGSGTRLTVV.

The chain combines TRBV11-2 with TRBJ2-7; D is perhaps TRBD2 (6 bases). V was shortened by 6 bases and J by 7 bases, with 19 bases between the two germline ends. The length of the CDR3 is 14 residues. The germline gives CDR1 SGHAT, CDR2 FQNNGV. The CDR3 DNA reads as TGTGCCAGCAGGTGGGGGGTCCACTCCCAGGAGCAGTACTTC. The encoded protein is CASRWGVHSQEQYF.

The rearrangement joins TRBV4-1 to TRBJ2-7; 8 nucleotides line up with TRBD2. CDR3 length: 18 amino acids. V lost 5 bases, J lost 3 bases, and 18 bases stayed unmatched. The germline V gene encodes CDR1 MGHRA and CDR2 YSYEKL. The CDR3: CASSARGGSGSKNYEQYF. Written as DNA, the CDR3 is TGCGCCAGCAGCGCACGTGGCGGGAGCGGGAGTAAGAACTACGAGCAGTACTTC.

V gene TRBV5-1 combines with J gene TRBJ2-1; TRBD2 aligns across 10 bases. The germline V gene has CDR1 SGHRS and CDR2 YFSETQ. This CDR3 is built from 14 residues. The ends lost 4 bases at V and 6 bases at J; junction bases unmatched: 4. CDR3 bases: TGCGCCAGCAGCCTGCGGACTAGCGGCAATGAGCAGTTCTTC. Protein: CASSLRTSGNEQFF. Supplemented by reference TRBV5-1 and TRBJ2-1, the full variable domain reads KAGVTQTPRYLIKTRGQQVTLSCSPISGHRSVSWYQQTPGQGLQFLFEYFSETQRNKGNFPGRFSGRQFSNSRSEMNVSTLELGDSALYLCASSLRTSGNEQFFGPGTRLTVL.

The V and J genes are TRBV19 and TRBJ2-7, with 12 bases that match TRBD1. CDR1 is LNHDA and CDR2 is SQIVND in the germline V gene (reference sequence). The CDR3 consists of 17 residues. The V gene end was trimmed by 3 bases and the J gene end by 5 bases; junction bases not matched to a gene: 11. CDR3 in amino acids: CASSIARGQGANNEQYF. The CDR3 DNA is TGTGCCAGTAGTATCGCGAGGGGACAGGGGGCTAACAACGAGCAGTACTTC.

This chain joins TRBV4-2 and TRBJ2-7; TRBD2 is a possible D gene (6 bases). V was clipped by 5 bases and J by 4 bases, with 15 bases between them. The CDR3 runs 14 residues. Germline V gene sequence: CDR1 LGHNA, CDR2 YNFKEQ. CDR3 in amino acids: CASSLDLAGYEQYF. As DNA, the CDR3 is TGTGCCAGCAGCTTAGACTTGGCGGGGTACGAGCAGTACTTC.

The V gene is TRBV7-2, the J gene TRBJ1-1; D call uncertain. CDR1 SGHTA and CDR2 FQGNSA come from the germline V gene. Trimming took 5 bases from V and 6 from J, leaving 13 bases between them. CDR3 length: 13 residues. The DNA for the CDR3 is TGTGCCAGCAGCATCTTAAAAACGTCTGAAGCTTTCTTT. Residues: CASSILKTSEAFF. Based on the CDR3 plus reference TRBV7-2 and TRBJ1-1, the full variable domain is GAGVSQSPSNKVTEKGKDVELRCDPISGHTALYWYRQSLGQGLEFLIYFQGNSAPDKSGLPSDRFSAERTGGSVSTLTIQRTQQEDSAVYLCASSILKTSEAFFGQGTRLTVV.

The gene calls are TRBV7-3 and TRBJ1-5, with D hard to call. V lost 0 bases and J lost 5, with 5 bases in between. Germline CDR1 SGHTA, CDR2 FQGTGA. This CDR3 is built from 13 residues. CDR3 nucleotide sequence: TGTGCCAGCAGCTTAACAGATTATCAGCCCCAGCATTTT. It translates to CASSLTDYQPQHF. Drawing the rest from reference TRBV7-3 and TRBJ1-5, the complete variable domain is GAGVSQTPSNKVTEKGKYVELRCDPISGHTALYWYRQSLGQGPEFLIYFQGTGAADDSGLPNDRFFAVRPEGSVSTLKIQRTERGDSAVYLCASSLTDYQPQHFGDGTRLSIL.

Written as DNA, the CDR3 is TGTGCCAGCAGTTTAAGGATGGCGGATACGCAGTATTTT. Protein product: CASSLRMADTQYF. The chain is built from TRBV28 and TRBJ2-3, with D unclear. This CDR3 is 13 amino acids long. Germline CDR1 and CDR2: MDHEN and SYDVKM. Trimming took off 2 bases at V and 6 bases at J, with 9 bases between the two ends. Looking up the rest from reference TRBV28 and TRBJ2-3 gives the full variable domain: DVKVTQSSRYLVKRTGEKVFLECVQDMDHENMFWYRQDPGLGLRLIYFSYDVKMKEKGDIPEGYSVSREKKERFSLILESASTNQTSMYLCASSLRMADTQYFGPGTRLTVL.

The V call is TRBV5-1, the J call TRBJ1-1; TRBD1 is a possible D gene (6 bases). Germline values: CDR1 SGHRS, CDR2 YFSETQ. Trimming left V 1 base short and J 1 base short, with 14 bases between. The CDR3 contains 16 residues. The chain's CDR3 is CASSLRLQGPNTEAFF. DNA for the CDR3: TGCGCCAGCAGCTTGCGACTCCAGGGGCCGAACACTGAAGCTTTCTTT.

The CDR3 DNA reads TGTGCCAGCAGGTTTGACACAGACTACGAGCAGTACTTC. Amino acids: CASRFDTDYEQYF. This chain links TRBV6-1 with TRBJ2-7, with D unresolved. CDR1 MNHNS and CDR2 SASEGT come from the germline V gene. Trimming cost V 6 bases and J 3 bases, with 12 bases left between them. This CDR3 has 13 residues.

Concerning this clone: Other DNA sequences in this specimen translate into the identical CDR3. DNA of the CDR3: TGTGCCAGCAGTTTGACAGGGTCCTATGGCTACACCTTC. This translates into CASSLTGSYGYTF. This rearrangement joins TRBV28 to TRBJ1-2; 7 nucleotides match TRBD1. Per germline, CDR1 MDHEN and CDR2 SYDVKM. The V segment lost 3 bases and the J segment 4 bases; nucleotides outside the gene matches: 2. The CDR3 contains 13 residues.

In the case of this clone: The same CDR3 arises from other DNA sequences in this sample as well. The chain links TRBV18 to TRBJ2-7; D may be TRBD1 (6 bases). This CDR3 region has 13 residues. V was shortened by 0 bases and J by 4 bases, with 7 bases between the two germline ends. CDR1 and CDR2 from the germline V gene are KGHSH and LQKENI. The DNA of the CDR3 is TGTGCCAGCTCACCACCGACAGGTTACGAGCAGTACTTC. Protein sequence: CASSPPTGYEQYF.

V is TRBV4-2 and J is TRBJ2-1; D is possibly TRBD2 (5 bases). The ends were cut back, 0 bases at V and 2 bases at J, with 8 bases in the middle. CDR1 and CDR2 from the germline V gene are LGHNA and YNFKEQ. CDR3 size: 15 residues. The CDR3 DNA follows: TGTGCCAGCAGCCAAGATCTCGGGACCTACAATGAGCAGTTCTTC. Protein product: CASSQDLGTYNEQFF.

The rearrangement links TRBV11-3 to TRBJ2-1, with TRBD2 identical over 9 bases. Germline trimming cut 1 base from V and 4 bases from J; bases unmatched to any gene: 5. CDR1 SGHNT and CDR2 YENEEA come from the germline V gene. The CDR3 loop spans 16 amino acids. For the CDR3, the DNA is TGTGCCAGCAGCTTAGGGGCGGGAGGGGGGTACAATGAGCAGTTCTTC. Protein product: CASSLGAGGGYNEQFF.

This sequence joins TRBV29-1 and TRBJ2-7; weak D call: TRBD1 (6 bases). V gave up 6 bases and J gave up 1 base, with 13 bases separating them. From germline, CDR1 is SQVTM and CDR2 ANQGSEA. The CDR3 extends over 13 amino acids. CDR3 protein: CSVTGTSSYEQYF. CDR3 nucleotides: TGCAGCGTGACCGGGACATCTTCCTACGAGCAGTACTTC.

This clone was seen only once. In the same sample, other DNA sequences code for this CDR3. V usage is TRBV5-1 and J usage is TRBJ2-1, with TRBD2 matching over 14 bases. With V trimmed by 4 bases and J by 9 bases, 3 bases remained unmatched. The CDR3 runs 14 residues. CDR1 and CDR2 (germline): SGHRS, YFSETQ. The CDR3 DNA follows: TGCGCCAGCAGCCTGGGACTAGCGGGGGCTGAGCAGTTCTTC. It specifies CASSLGLAGAEQFF.

A note on this clone: Other nucleotide sequences from this sample produce the same CDR3. The chain is built from TRBV5-4 and TRBJ2-1, with 11 bases aligning to TRBD2. V was pared by 5 bases and J by 2 bases, with 0 bases of the junction left unmatched. This CDR3 is built from 14 residues. The germline V gene has CDR1 SGHNT and CDR2 YYREEE (reference sequence). Written as DNA, the CDR3 is TGTGCCAGCAGTAGCGGGAGGGCCTACAATGAGCAGTTCTTC. Translation gives CASSSGRAYNEQFF. The complete variable domain, with remaining parts taken from reference TRBV5-4 and TRBJ2-1, reads ETGVTQSPTHLIKTRGQQVTLRCSSQSGHNTVSWYQQALGQGPQFIFQYYREEENGRGNFPPRFSGLQFPNYSSELNVNALELDDSALYLCASSSGRAYNEQFFGPGTRLTVL.

This clone turned up a few times. Other DNA sequences of this sample code for an identical CDR3. The rearrangement uses TRBV5-1 and TRBJ2-5; 7 positions agree with TRBD1. J lost 3 bases, V lost 1 base, and 0 bases had no gene match. The CDR3 contains 13 residues. The germline gives CDR1 SGHRS, CDR2 YFSETQ. The CDR3 DNA follows: TGCGCCAGCAGCTTGACAGGGGAAGAGACCCAGTACTTC. Residues: CASSLTGEETQYF.